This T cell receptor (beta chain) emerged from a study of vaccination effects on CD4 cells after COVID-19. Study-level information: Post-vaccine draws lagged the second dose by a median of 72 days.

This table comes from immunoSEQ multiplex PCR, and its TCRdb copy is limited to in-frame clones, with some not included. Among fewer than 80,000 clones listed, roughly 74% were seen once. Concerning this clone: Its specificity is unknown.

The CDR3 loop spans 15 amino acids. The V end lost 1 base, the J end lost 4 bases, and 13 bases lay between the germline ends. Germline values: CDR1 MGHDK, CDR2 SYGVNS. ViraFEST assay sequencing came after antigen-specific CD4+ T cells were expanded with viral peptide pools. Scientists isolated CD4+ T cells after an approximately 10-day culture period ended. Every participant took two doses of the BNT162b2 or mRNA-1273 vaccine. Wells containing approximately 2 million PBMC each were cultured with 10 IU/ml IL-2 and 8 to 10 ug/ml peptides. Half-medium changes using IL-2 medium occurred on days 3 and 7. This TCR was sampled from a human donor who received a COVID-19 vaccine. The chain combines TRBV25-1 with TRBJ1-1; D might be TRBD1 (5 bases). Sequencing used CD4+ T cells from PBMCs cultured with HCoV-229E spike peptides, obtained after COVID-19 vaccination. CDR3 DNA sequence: TGTGCCAGCAGTGAATCCGGCCTCGGGGGCACTGAAGCTTTCTTT. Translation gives CASSESGLGGTEAFF. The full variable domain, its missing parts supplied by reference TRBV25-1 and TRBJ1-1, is EADIYQTPRYLVIGTGKKITLECSQTMGHDKMYWYQQDPGMELHLIHYSYGVNSTEKGDLSSESTVSRIRTEHFPLTLESARPSHTSQYLCASSESGLGGTEAFFGQGTRLTVV.